The 32 T cell receptor beta chains in this list originate from one sample, sequenced in a study of T cell responses to AZD1222 COVID-19 vaccine. Some clones are missing from TCRdb's copy, which holds only in-frame ones; the method was immunoSEQ multiplex PCR. The table lists around 65,000 clones, about 81% of them singletons. The sequenced sample was peripheral blood, obtained 28 days after the second AZD1222 dose. The receptor source for this set is an adult who received the AZD1222 COVID-19 vaccine.

The chain combines TRBV29-1 with TRBJ2-3; D perhaps matches TRBD1 (5 bases). Germline V gives CDR1 SQVTM, CDR2 ANQGSEA. CDR3 length: 14 amino acids. V lost 3 bases and J lost 0, with 10 bases in between. The CDR3 sequence is CSVDRGSSTDTQYF. In DNA form, the CDR3 reads TGCAGCGTTGATAGGGGTTCTAGCACAGATACGCAGTATTTT.

Remarks on this clone: The sample has other DNA sequences that encode this CDR3 too. V usage is TRBV11-2 and J usage is TRBJ2-7; no definite D call. This CDR3 contains 11 residues. Germline CDR1 SGHAT, CDR2 FQNNGV. Trimming took 4 bases from V and 2 from J, leaving 3 bases between them. The CDR3 bases are TGTGCCAGCAGCTATACCTACGAGCAGTACTTC. The encoded protein is CASSYTYEQYF.

The rearrangement joins TRBV18 to TRBJ2-2, with D possibly matching TRBD1 (6 bases). CDR1 KGHSH and CDR2 LQKENI come from the germline V gene. This CDR3 is 16 amino acids long. The V and J ends lost 1 base and 0 bases respectively, with 9 bases between them. The CDR3, as DNA: TGTGCCAGCTCACCACTGGGGACACCGAACACCGGGGAGCTGTTTTTT. It translates to CASSPLGTPNTGELFF.

The chain couples TRBV6-1 to TRBJ2-3; D is uncertain. CDR3 size: 17 residues. V was pared by 2 bases and J by 2 bases, with 17 bases between. Germline V gene sequence: CDR1 MNHNS, CDR2 SASEGT. The CDR3 region is CASSELGMGYSTDTQYF. The CDR3 DNA reads TGTGCCAGCAGTGAATTAGGAATGGGGTATTCCACAGATACGCAGTATTTT.

This clone was seen only a few times. CDR3 sequence: CASSRSVNTGGDSPLHF. CDR3 nucleotides: TGTGCCAGCAGCCGTTCCGTAAACACAGGCGGGGATTCACCCCTCCACTTT. This chain links TRBV7-8 with TRBJ1-6; tentatively, D is TRBD1 (5 bases). The CDR3 spans 17 residues. V was cut by 5 bases and J by 8 bases, with 22 bases left in between. Germline CDR1 and CDR2: SGHVS and FQNEAQ.

The V call is TRBV5-1, the J call TRBJ2-7, with D tentatively TRBD1 (6 bases). The CDR3 is 17 amino acids. Per germline, CDR1 SGHRS and CDR2 YFSETQ. V lost 4 bases to trimming and J lost 6 bases, with 26 bases between them. CDR3 sequence: CASSVPLMTGTPREQYF. The DNA for the CDR3 is TGCGCCAGCAGCGTCCCACTAATGACAGGAACCCCCCGCGAGCAGTACTTC. The full variable domain, rest sourced from reference TRBV5-1 and TRBJ2-7, is KAGVTQTPRYLIKTRGQQVTLSCSPISGHRSVSWYQQTPGQGLQFLFEYFSETQRNKGNFPGRFSGRQFSNSRSEMNVSTLELGDSALYLCASSVPLMTGTPREQYFGPGTRLTVT.

This clone came up many times. V and J are TRBV7-2 and TRBJ2-5; TRBD1 agrees at 12 bases. Germline V gives CDR1 SGHTA, CDR2 FQGNSA. CDR3 size: 16 residues. V lost 4 bases and J lost 4; bases outside the gene matches: 7. This chain's CDR3 is CASSWDRGQGRETQYF. CDR3 DNA sequence: TGTGCCAGCAGCTGGGACAGGGGGCAGGGGCGAGAGACCCAGTACTTC.

The chain employs TRBV6-1 and TRBJ1-5; no definite D call. The CDR3 runs to 14 residues. Per germline, CDR1 MNHNS and CDR2 SASEGT. Trimming stripped 1 base from V and 5 bases from J, with 9 bases between. The CDR3 coding sequence is TGTGCCAGCAGTGAAGGAACACCTTATCAGCCCCAGCATTTT. Protein sequence: CASSEGTPYQPQHF.

V and J are TRBV6-2 or TRBV6-3 and TRBJ2-5; 12 nucleotides line up with TRBD2. J lost 4 bases, V lost 4 bases, and 4 bases had no gene match. The CDR3 is 15 amino acids. Germline lookup yields CDR1 MNHEY and CDR2 SVGEGT. The CDR3 here is CASSSGGLAGETQYF. The CDR3 nucleotides read TGTGCCAGCAGTTCCGGGGGACTAGCGGGAGAGACCCAGTACTTC.

The CDR3 loop reads CASSLGAGILYEQFF. DNA for the CDR3: TGTGCCAGCAGCTTGGGAGCGGGAATTTTATATGAGCAGTTCTTC. The rearrangement uses TRBV5-8 and TRBJ2-1; 7 nucleotides agree with TRBD2. The CDR3 is 15 amino acids. Germline V CDR1 and CDR2: SGHTS, YDEGEE. V trimming: 0 bases; J trimming: 8 bases; junction bases outside the gene matches: 8. Full variable domain (remainder filled in from reference TRBV5-8 and TRBJ2-1): EAGVTQSPTHLIKTRGQQATLRCSPISGHTSVYWYQQALGLGLQFLLWYDEGEERNRGNFPPRFSGRQFPNYSSELNVNALELEDSALYLCASSLGAGILYEQFFGPGTRLTVL.

The rearrangement links TRBV7-2 to TRBJ1-1; D gene unclear. Trimming shortened V by 3 bases and J by 5 bases, and 16 bases separated the two germline ends. This CDR3 is 15 amino acids long. The germline gives CDR1 SGHTA, CDR2 FQGNSA. CDR3 in DNA: TGTGCCAGCAGCTTGAATACTATTCGAGGGACTGAAGCTTTCTTT. Its protein is CASSLNTIRGTEAFF.

This clone was detected only once. The chain employs TRBV15 and TRBJ2-4, with D possibly being TRBD2 (6 bases). Between the trimmed V and J ends, which lost 0 bases and 0 bases, there was a span of 15 bases. Germline assignment: CDR1 LNHNV and CDR2 YYDKDF (reference sequence). This CDR3 comprises 18 residues. The CDR3 nucleotides are TGTGCCACCAGCAGAGAGAGGGTAGCGGACTTAGCCAAAAACATTCAGTACTTC. It codes for CATSRERVADLAKNIQYF. Full variable domain (remainder filled in from reference TRBV15 and TRBJ2-4): DAMVIQNPRYQVTQFGKPVTLSCSQTLNHNVMYWYQQKSSQAPKLLFHYYDKDFNNEADTPDNFQSRRPNTSFCFLDIRSPGLGDTAMYLCATSRERVADLAKNIQYFGAGTRLSVL.

The chain has TRBV9 and TRBJ2-5, with 9 positions matching TRBD1. The length of the CDR3 is 14 residues. J lost 4 bases, V lost 4 bases, and 5 bases had no gene match. Germline V gives CDR1 SGDLS, CDR2 YYNGEE. Here the CDR3 reads CASSPRTGVETQYF. The CDR3 DNA reads as TGTGCCAGCAGCCCCCGGACAGGGGTAGAGACCCAGTACTTC.

The V gene is TRBV27, the J gene TRBJ1-4, with 7 bases identical to TRBD1. The CDR3 totals 14 residues. CDR1 is MNHEY, CDR2 SMNVEV, per germline (reference sequence). Trimming removed 6 bases from V and 7 bases from J; junction bases left unmatched: 8. The CDR3 DNA sequence: TGTGCCAGCAGCCCCAGGGGGACGGGTGAAAAACTGTTTTTT. This translates into CASSPRGTGEKLFF.

The chain is built from TRBV12-3 or TRBV12-4 and TRBJ1-1; weak D call: TRBD1 (5 bases). The length of the CDR3 is 12 residues. The V end was cut by 5 bases, the J end by 7 bases, with 11 bases between. The CDR3 loop reads CASSDGAIEAFF. CDR3 DNA sequence: TGTGCCAGCAGTGACGGGGCAATTGAAGCTTTCTTT.

In DNA form, the CDR3 reads TGCGCCAGCAGCCCGAGTGGGACTGTTTACGAGCAGTACTTC. Translated: CASSPSGTVYEQYF. The rearrangement links TRBV5-1 to TRBJ2-7, with D possibly matching TRBD2 (6 bases). Trimming pared 4 bases from V and 4 bases from J, leaving 15 bases between. The CDR3 is made up of 14 amino acids. Per the germline V gene, CDR1 is SGHRS and CDR2 is YFSETQ. The variable domain in full, with the rest retrieved from reference TRBV5-1 and TRBJ2-7, is KAGVTQTPRYLIKTRGQQVTLSCSPISGHRSVSWYQQTPGQGLQFLFEYFSETQRNKGNFPGRFSGRQFSNSRSEMNVSTLELGDSALYLCASSPSGTVYEQYFGPGTRLTVT.

The rearrangement links TRBV6-5 to TRBJ1-6, with D uncertain. Trimming took off 6 bases at V and 9 bases at J, with 15 bases between the two ends. The CDR3 spans 14 residues. Germline V gene lookup returns CDR1 MNHEY and CDR2 SVGAGI. The CDR3 region has the DNA TGTGCCAGCAGGAACTTGAACCGGACTTCACCCCTCCACTTT. Residues: CASRNLNRTSPLHF.

This chain uses TRBV13 with TRBJ2-5, with 7 positions matching TRBD1. V gave up 3 bases and J gave up 4 bases; unmatched junction bases: 5. Germline assignment: CDR1 PRHDT and CDR2 FYEKMQ (reference sequence). The CDR3 spans 14 residues. The CDR3 nucleotides read TGTGCCAGCAGCTTTTCGACAGGGTTAGAGACCCAGTACTTC. It yields the protein CASSFSTGLETQYF.

The chain couples TRBV24-1 to TRBJ1-5, with 7 positions matching TRBD1. Germline CDR1 is KGHDR and CDR2 is SFDVKD. The V segment lost 3 bases and the J segment 7 bases; nucleotides outside the gene matches: 11. The CDR3 is made up of 16 amino acids. The DNA of the CDR3 is TGTGCCACCAGTGATACCACAGGGGAGCGACGGCAGCCCCAGCATTTT. It yields the protein CATSDTTGERRQPQHF.

This rearrangement joins TRBV3-1 (or the pseudogene TRBV3-2) to TRBJ1-5; D perhaps matches TRBD1 (5 bases). Germline loops: CDR1 LGHDT, CDR2 YNNKEL (reference sequence). V lost 2 bases and J lost 9, with 11 bases in between. The length of the CDR3 is 13 residues. Here the CDR3 DNA reads TGTGCCAGCAGCCAAACCCCGCAGGGGCCCCAGCATTTT. Translating gives CASSQTPQGPQHF.

This chain joins TRBV19 and TRBJ1-5; 8 nucleotides match TRBD1. From germline, CDR1 is LNHDA and CDR2 SQIVND (reference sequence). V lost 4 bases to trimming and J lost 6 bases; unmatched junction nucleotides: 5. The CDR3 has 14 residues. In DNA, the CDR3 is TGTGCCAGTAGTACACTGACAGGGGTTCAGCCCCAGCATTTT. Translation: CASSTLTGVQPQHF.

This sequence joins TRBV19 and TRBJ2-1; a possible D gene is TRBD1 (5 bases). CDR1 LNHDA and CDR2 SQIVND come from the germline V gene (reference sequence). The CDR3 length is 14 residues. Trimming pared 6 bases from V and 3 bases from J, leaving 12 bases between. CDR3 bases: TGTGCCAGTAGCAGGGTGGCCAACTACAATGAGCAGTTCTTC. It translates to CASSRVANYNEQFF.

The chain employs TRBV7-9 and TRBJ2-7, with D possibly TRBD1 on 6 matching bases. V dropped 6 bases and J dropped 3 bases, with 12 bases sitting between them. The CDR3 has 13 amino acids. Germline values: CDR1 SEHNR, CDR2 FQNEAQ (reference sequence). The CDR3 nucleotides are TGTGCCAGCAGGCAACAGGGTGGCTACGAGCAGTACTTC. It translates to CASRQQGGYEQYF.

The chain uses TRBV7-7 and TRBJ2-1, with TRBD2 matching over 11 bases. The ends lost 4 bases at V and 5 bases at J; junction bases unmatched: 7. The CDR3 contains 16 residues. The germline V gene encodes CDR1 SSHAT and CDR2 FNYEAQ (reference sequence). CDR3 sequence reads: CASSSRTSGSDNEQFF. CDR3 bases: TGTGCCAGCAGCTCTCGCACTAGCGGGAGCGACAATGAGCAGTTCTTC.

The V gene is TRBV4-2, the J gene TRBJ2-1, with a tentative D call TRBD2 (7 bases). This CDR3 has 16 residues. Germline V gene sequence: CDR1 LGHNA, CDR2 YNFKEQ. The V end lost 4 bases, the J end lost 3 bases, and 16 bases lay between the germline ends. The CDR3, as DNA: TGTGCCAGCAGCCCAGGCCGAGGGGGGGTCTACAATGAGCAGTTCTTC. Encoded protein: CASSPGRGGVYNEQFF.

The rearrangement links TRBV12-3 or TRBV12-4 to TRBJ1-2; a weak D match, TRBD1 (6 bases). This CDR3 is built from 13 residues. Trimming cost V 6 bases and J 5 bases, with 13 bases left between them. CDR3 protein: CASSSSTGYGYTF. The CDR3 nucleotides read TGTGCCAGCAGCTCAAGTACAGGGTATGGCTACACCTTC.

The chain joins TRBV5-4 to TRBJ2-7, with 11 bases matching TRBD1. V trimming: 0 bases; J trimming: 4 bases; junction bases outside the gene matches: 3. CDR1 and CDR2 from the germline V gene are SGHNT and YYREEE (reference sequence). The CDR3 spans 15 residues. The CDR3 coding sequence is TGTGCCAGCAGCTTGGGCGGACAGGGGGCTTACGAGCAGTACTTC. Translating it yields CASSLGGQGAYEQYF.

The chain links TRBV6-5 to TRBJ2-5; D may correspond to TRBD1 or TRBD2 (5 bases each). This CDR3 contains 15 residues. Germline values: CDR1 MNHEY, CDR2 SVGAGI. V was cut by 2 bases and J by 5 bases, with 15 bases left in between. The chain's CDR3 is CASSYGTTTRETQYF. CDR3 bases: TGTGCCAGCAGTTACGGGACCACAACGAGGGAGACCCAGTACTTC.

The chain employs TRBV6-6 and TRBJ1-2; maybe TRBD1 (5 bases). Trimming stripped 5 bases from V and 8 bases from J, with 24 bases between. Per the germline V gene, CDR1 is MNHNY and CDR2 is SVGAGI (reference sequence). There are 16 residues in the CDR3. The CDR3 bases are TGTGCCAGCAGTCGAGACTCACAGGAAAGTCTAAAGGGCTACACCTTC. It is translated as CASSRDSQESLKGYTF.

The chain couples TRBV6-5 to TRBJ2-7, with 7 bases identical to TRBD2. Per germline, CDR1 MNHEY and CDR2 SVGAGI. V lost 9 bases to trimming and J lost 1 base; unmatched junction nucleotides: 6. The length of the CDR3 is 13 residues. This CDR3 is CASTSAPSYEQYF. The CDR3 DNA reads TGTGCCAGTACTAGCGCACCATCCTACGAGCAGTACTTC.

The chain joins TRBV28 to TRBJ1-1; TRBD1 might be the D (5 bases). With 7 bases removed from V and 4 bases from J, the gap between germline ends came to 10 bases. There are 12 residues in the CDR3. Germline V gene data show CDR1 as MDHEN and CDR2 as SYDVKM. The CDR3 protein is CASNSGATEAFF. Written as DNA, the CDR3 is TGTGCCAGCAATTCCGGGGCCACTGAAGCTTTCTTT. Full variable domain (outside the CDR3, taken from reference TRBV28 and TRBJ1-1): DVKVTQSSRYLVKRTGEKVFLECVQDMDHENMFWYRQDPGLGLRLIYFSYDVKMKEKGDIPEGYSVSREKKERFSLILESASTNQTSMYLCASNSGATEAFFGQGTRLTVV.

The chain combines TRBV6-5 with TRBJ2-7; TRBD2 matches at 9 bases. Germline CDR1 and CDR2: MNHEY and SVGAGI. The ends lost 2 bases at V and 4 bases at J; junction bases unmatched: 6. The CDR3 totals 15 residues. The CDR3 loop is CASSYEAGGPYEQYF. The CDR3 DNA follows: TGTGCCAGCAGTTACGAGGCGGGAGGGCCGTACGAGCAGTACTTC.